Sequencing of this TCR beta chain was carried out in a study of identical twins. General study points: Twins showed weaker excess sharing in their beta out-of-frame sequences. Insertion counts were lower in abundant cord blood beta clonotypes, a trend that memory repertoires did not show. Shared out-of-frame alpha sequences (those common to twins) showed excess low generation probability. For zero-insertion analyses, partial confounding could come from invariant MAIT and iNKT cells.

V lost 2 bases and J 2 bases, leaving 11 bases between the germline ends. Germline assignment: CDR1 DFQATT and CDR2 SNEGSKA (reference sequence). The CDR3 runs to 14 residues. This clonotype was seen repeatedly, ten times or more. What it binds is unknown. TCRdb itself ran the 5' RACE reads through MiXCR, one entry per CDR3 protein. The sample lists 150,000 or so distinct CDR3 sequences, approximately 3.5% occurring once. Material for sequencing was memory T cells sorted from blood. This sequence originates from a man aged 18 to 30 in good health. The chain is built from TRBV20-1 and TRBJ2-3; D may be TRBD2 (6 bases). CDR3 DNA sequence: TGCAGTGCTAGAACTAGCTTTACCACAGATACGCAGTATTTT. It translates to CSARTSFTTDTQYF.